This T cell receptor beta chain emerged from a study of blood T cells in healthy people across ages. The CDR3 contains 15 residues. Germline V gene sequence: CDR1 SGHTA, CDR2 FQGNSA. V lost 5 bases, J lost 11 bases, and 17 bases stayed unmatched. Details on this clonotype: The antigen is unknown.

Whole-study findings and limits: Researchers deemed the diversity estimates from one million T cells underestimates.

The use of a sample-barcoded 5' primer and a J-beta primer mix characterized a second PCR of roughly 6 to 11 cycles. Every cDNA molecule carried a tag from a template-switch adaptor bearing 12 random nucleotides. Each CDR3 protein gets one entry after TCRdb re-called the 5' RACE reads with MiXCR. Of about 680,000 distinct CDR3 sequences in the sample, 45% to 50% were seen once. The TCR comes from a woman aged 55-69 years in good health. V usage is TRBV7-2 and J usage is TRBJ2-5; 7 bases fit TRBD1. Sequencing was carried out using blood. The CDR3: CASSPDRENYNEQYF. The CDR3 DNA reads TGTGCCAGCAGCCCCGACAGGGAGAATTACAATGAGCAGTACTTC.